A selection of T cell receptor beta chains follows, all from one sample in a study of a mutant IDH1 vaccine in newly diagnosed glioma. Only in-frame clones appear in the TCRdb table, and some are missing; sequencing was by immunoSEQ multiplex PCR. The sample carries about 27,000 clones, approximately 82% recorded once. Antigen specificity for these receptors is unknown. The specimen was PBMCs, collected from a glioma patient whose treatment included an IDH1 peptide vaccine. These receptors all stem from a young man with glioma. CDR3s include the opening cysteine and the closing phenylalanine or tryptophan. The D gene is left open where the match is weak. Clone size appears in some rows only: once, few, many, or a class for an expanded clone.

V gene	clone size	D gene	J gene	CDR3 DNA	CDR3 protein
TRBV5-4	.	.	TRBJ1-1	TGTGCCAGCAGCTTGGGGAGGGGTTTGCAGGGCACTGAAGCTTTCTTT	CASSLGRGLQGTEAFF
TRBV6-5	.	TRBD1	TRBJ1-6	TGTGCCAGCGGCTCCGGGACAGAGAATTCACCCCTCCACTTT	CASGSGTENSPLHF
TRBV4-1	.	TRBD1	TRBJ1-3	TGCGCCAGCAGCCAAGCCGGGACAGGTCTCTCTGGAAACACCATATATTTT	CASSQAGTGLSGNTIYF
TRBV14	.	TRBD1	TRBJ2-7	TGTGCCAGCAGCCGCTTTGACAGGGGGCGACAGTACTTC	CASSRFDRGRQYF
TRBV29-1	.	.	TRBJ2-7	TGCAGCGTCAGACTTGCCACCTACGAGCAGTACTTC	CSVRLATYEQYF
TRBV13	.	.	TRBJ2-5	TGTGCCAGCAGCTTCGCTCTGGAGGGTAGCGAAGAGACCCAGTACTTC	CASSFALEGSEETQYF
TRBV19	.	.	TRBJ1-2	TGTGCCGGGGGGCATCCTCACTATGGCTACACCTTC	CAGGHPHYGYTF
TRBV29-1	few	.	TRBJ1-1	TGCAGCGTGCGAAACAGGGTGAACACTGAAGCTTTCTTT	CSVRNRVNTEAFF
TRBV19	.	.	TRBJ1-3	TGTGCCAGTAGTCCCGACCGGGACTTCTCTGGAAACACCATATATTTT	CASSPDRDFSGNTIYF
TRBV2	.	.	TRBJ2-7	TGTGCCAGCAGTGACGAAGCCGGGTTGGACGAGCAGTACTTC	CASSDEAGLDEQYF
TRBV13	.	.	TRBJ2-2	TGTGCCAGCAGCTTAGGTGGGAGTCGGGCCGGGGAGCTGTTTTTT	CASSLGGSRAGELFF
TRBV5-6	.	TRBD1	TRBJ1-2	TGTGCCAGCAGCCCCGGCCTAACGCCGGACAGGACGGTGAAAGGCTACACCTTC	CASSPGLTPDRTVKGYTF
TRBV5-6	.	.	TRBJ2-7	TGTGCCAGCAGCTTGGCCCAAAGGGACTACGAGCAGTACTTC	CASSLAQRDYEQYF
TRBV23-1	.	TRBD1	TRBJ2-7	TGCGCCAGCAGTCAACCCGGGACAGGGGGCTCCTACGAGCAGTACTTC	CASSQPGTGGSYEQYF
TRBV4-1	.	.	TRBJ1-4	TGCGCCAGCAGCCAAGGGTTTCGGCGTGAAAAACTGTTTTTT	CASSQGFRREKLFF
TRBV5-1	.	.	TRBJ2-7	TGCGCCAGCAGGGAGGACAGTGACTACGAGCAGTACTTC	CASREDSDYEQYF
TRBV5-1	.	TRBD1	TRBJ2-7	TGCGCCAGCAGCTTAGACAGGGCAGTGAACGAGCAGTACTTC	CASSLDRAVNEQYF
TRBV5-8	.	TRBD1	TRBJ1-1	TGTGCCAGCAGCTTGACAGGGGGAGACACTGAAGCTTTCTTT	CASSLTGGDTEAFF
TRBV7-8	.	TRBD1	TRBJ1-5	TGTGCCAGCAGCCCCAAGACAGGGCTGTTCGGCAATCAGCCCCAGCATTTT	CASSPKTGLFGNQPQHF
TRBV27	.	TRBD1	TRBJ2-7	TGTGCCAGCAGTTACTTGGGACAGGGGAGCGACGAGCAGTACTTC	CASSYLGQGSDEQYF
TRBV6-5	.	.	TRBJ1-2	TGTGCCAGCAGTCCGACAGACACAGGCTATGGCTACACCTTC	CASSPTDTGYGYTF
TRBV28	.	TRBD1	TRBJ1-6	TGTGCCAGCAGCGACAGGGTCCTATCACCCCTCCACTTT	CASSDRVLSPLHF
TRBV5-8	.	.	TRBJ2-2	TGTGCCAGCAGCTTATCCTTAGGGGACACCGGGGAGCTGTTTTTT	CASSLSLGDTGELFF
TRBV10-2	.	.	TRBJ2-7	TGCGCCAGCAGGTCATACGAGCAGTACTTC	CASRSYEQYF
TRBV27	once	.	TRBJ1-5	TGTGCCAGCAGTTTATATAGGTCACAGCCCCAGCATTTT	CASSLYRSQPQHF
TRBV6-5	.	TRBD1	TRBJ1-2	TGTGCCAGCACCAAGGACAGGGCAAACTATGGCTACACCTTC	CASTKDRANYGYTF
TRBV28	.	TRBD1	TRBJ1-1	TGTGCCAGCAGTTTATCTGACAGGGAGAGAGCTTTCTTT	CASSLSDRERAFF
TRBV7-2	.	.	TRBJ1-1	TGTGCCAGCAGCTTAACAGCCAGGAGGAACACTGAAGCTTTCTTT	CASSLTARRNTEAFF
TRBV29-1	.	.	TRBJ2-7	TGCAGCGCCGGGGGCGGCGGAGGCTCCTACGAGCAGTACTTC	CSAGGGGGSYEQYF
TRBV6-6	.	.	TRBJ1-1	TGTGCCAGCAGTTACAGGGGCGGGAACACTGAAGCTTTCTTT	CASSYRGGNTEAFF
TRBV29-1	.	TRBD1	TRBJ2-1	TGCAGCGCGGACGAGGGACAGGGGCCGTTAAGCTCCTACAATGAGCAGTTCTTC	CSADEGQGPLSSYNEQFF
TRBV28	.	.	TRBJ2-7	TGTGCCAGCCATTCGGGGGCGCAGCAGTACTTC	CASHSGAQQYF
TRBV6-5	.	.	TRBJ1-2	TGTGCCAGCAGTTATTCCACGGGAGAAGACTATGGCTACACCTTC	CASSYSTGEDYGYTF
TRBV10-1	.	.	TRBJ2-5	TGCGCCAGCAGCCACCTAGGGTCGGATACCCAGTACTTC	CASSHLGSDTQYF
TRBV19	few	TRBD1	TRBJ1-1	TGTGCCAGTAGATCCCGGGACAGTGAAGCTTTCTTT	CASRSRDSEAFF
TRBV7-9	.	.	TRBJ2-5	TGTGCCAGCAGTCGGCGGGACCAAGAGACCCAGTACTTC	CASSRRDQETQYF
TRBV30	.	TRBD2	TRBJ2-5	TGTGCCTGGTACAAAGGGACTAGCGGGAACCAAGAGACCCAGTACTTC	CAWYKGTSGNQETQYF
TRBV2	.	.	TRBJ2-3	TGTGCCAGCTTACGGGACCCCAGGGGCCCAGATACGCAGTATTTT	CASLRDPRGPDTQYF
TRBV6-6	.	.	TRBJ2-5	TGTGCCAGCAGCGGTGTGTATCAAGAGACCCAGTACTTC	CASSGVYQETQYF
TRBV30	.	TRBD2	TRBJ2-1	TGTGCCTGGAGGGTCACTAGCGGGAGTTACAATGAGCAGTTCTTC	CAWRVTSGSYNEQFF
TRBV27	.	.	TRBJ2-6	TGTGCCAGCAGTTCAAACAGGAATAGCGCTGGGGCCAACGTCCTGACTTTC	CASSSNRNSAGANVLTF
TRBV5-4	few	TRBD1	TRBJ1-1	TGTGCCAGCAGCGAAGGGACAGGTCAGAACACTGAAGCTTTCTTT	CASSEGTGQNTEAFF
TRBV4-2	.	TRBD1	TRBJ2-1	TGTGCCAGCAGCCAAGTCAGGGGGCAGGATGAGCAGTTCTTC	CASSQVRGQDEQFF
TRBV4-3	.	.	TRBJ2-5	TGCGCCAGCAGCCAAAAGCTGGCCGAAGGTACCCAGTACTTC	CASSQKLAEGTQYF
TRBV18	.	TRBD2	TRBJ2-1	TGTGCCAGCTCACCACCGGGACTAGCCCACAATGAGCAGTTCTTC	CASSPPGLAHNEQFF
TRBV5-1	.	.	TRBJ1-2	TGCGCCAGCAGCTTGGTGGAGGGTATAGGGGCCACCTTC	CASSLVEGIGATF
TRBV6-1	.	.	TRBJ1-1	TGTGCCAGCGAACCCCTGTGGGCTTTCTTT	CASEPLWAFF
TRBV6-5	.	.	TRBJ2-2	TGTGCCAGCAGTTACGTTGGAGCCGGGGAGCTGTTTTTT	CASSYVGAGELFF
TRBV18	.	.	TRBJ1-3	TGTGCCAGCTCACCAGGGGCTTCTGGAAACACCATATATTTT	CASSPGASGNTIYF
TRBV5-1	.	TRBD2	TRBJ2-1	TGCGCCAGCAGCAGAGGAGGGACTAGCGGGGGCAATGAGCAGTTCTTC	CASSRGGTSGGNEQFF
TRBV5-1	few	.	TRBJ1-1	TGCGCCAGCAGCTTGGCGGGGTCCACTGAAGCTTTCTTT	CASSLAGSTEAFF